This TCR beta chain originates from a study of blood T cell repertoires in COVID-19. Background on the study: In each case, the material was cDNA or gDNA derived from T cells, B-cell-depleted T cells, or PBMCs.

Allocation to cohorts depended on clinical history reported by the participants. All recovered Cohort 3 donors got two negative PCRs, got clearance, or saw symptom resolution. Germline values: CDR1 SGHNT, CDR2 YYREEE (reference sequence). The V and J ends lost 3 bases and 1 base respectively, with 10 bases between them. The CDR3 loop spans 15 amino acids. In the original workflow: Researchers report that nucleated cell counts were estimated from reference gene primer amplification. Some clones are missing from TCRdb's copy, which holds only in-frame ones; the method was immunoSEQ multiplex PCR. That table is the source of V, J and clone size, and D and trimming were worked out from the DNA. The sample holds some 340,000 clones, 87% seen once. This clone turned up a few times.

The rearrangement joins TRBV5-4 to TRBJ2-2, with D possibly TRBD2 on 6 matching bases. Specimen: PBMCs or T cells enriched from blood (not recorded which). This receptor was taken from a woman in her 30s who had recovered from COVID-19. As DNA, the CDR3 is TGTGCCAGCAGCTCGGGACTCCTGAACACCGGGGAGCTGTTTTTT. Its translation is CASSSGLLNTGELFF. The complete variable domain, with remaining parts taken from reference TRBV5-4 and TRBJ2-2, reads ETGVTQSPTHLIKTRGQQVTLRCSSQSGHNTVSWYQQALGQGPQFIFQYYREEENGRGNFPPRFSGLQFPNYSSELNVNALELDDSALYLCASSSGLLNTGELFFGEGSRLTVL.